This T cell receptor (beta chain) was captured in a study of blood T cell repertoires in COVID-19. Donors of Cohort 3 who recovered were those that had two negative PCRs, clearance, or symptom resolution. The V and J ends lost 0 bases and 6 bases, in that order; junction bases with no gene match: 6. This CDR3 is 16 amino acids long. Germline V gene data show CDR1 as ENHRY and CDR2 as SYGVKD. This table comes from immunoSEQ multiplex PCR, and its TCRdb copy is limited to in-frame clones, with some not included. The data contain over 250,000 clones, approximately 87% of them singletons. The rearrangement uses TRBV10-3 and TRBJ1-5, with TRBD1 matching over 9 bases. The TCR sequence derives from a woman in her thirties who had recovered from COVID-19. The sequencing sample was made of PBMCs or T cells enriched from blood (not recorded which). The CDR3 reads CAISESGDRDRQPQHF. CDR3 bases: TGTGCCATCAGTGAGTCGGGGGACAGGGATCGTCAGCCCCAGCATTTT.